The T cell receptor beta chain described here comes from a study of blood T cell repertoires in COVID-19. Across the study: There were acute and convalescent COVID-19 samples, and they came from the United States, Italy and Spain. T cells, B-cell-depleted T cells, or PBMCs provided the cDNA or gDNA that served as material.

Repertoires were generated with immunoSEQ multiplex PCR, while TCRdb's copy carries only in-frame clones and drops some. The table records just under 350,000 clones, about nine tenths of them present only once. Seattle patient enrollment occurred during active infection, with longitudinal follow-up thereafter. The CDR3 loop spans 14 amino acids. Germline-derived CDR1 and CDR2 are LNHNV and YYDKDF (reference sequence). Trimming removed 1 base from V and 5 bases from J; junction bases left unmatched: 5. Sequenced input: peripheral blood. The chain couples TRBV15 to TRBJ2-7, with TRBD1 identical over 7 bases. The TCR was taken from a woman aged 45-65 years with COVID-19, enrolled during active disease. CDR3 loop: CATSRGAGGNEQYF. CDR3 nucleotide sequence: TGTGCCACCAGCAGAGGGGCAGGGGGAAACGAGCAGTACTTC. The complete variable domain, with remaining parts taken from reference TRBV15 and TRBJ2-7, reads DAMVIQNPRYQVTQFGKPVTLSCSQTLNHNVMYWYQQKSSQAPKLLFHYYDKDFNNEADTPDNFQSRRPNTSFCFLDIRSPGLGDTAMYLCATSRGAGGNEQYFGPGTRLTVT.